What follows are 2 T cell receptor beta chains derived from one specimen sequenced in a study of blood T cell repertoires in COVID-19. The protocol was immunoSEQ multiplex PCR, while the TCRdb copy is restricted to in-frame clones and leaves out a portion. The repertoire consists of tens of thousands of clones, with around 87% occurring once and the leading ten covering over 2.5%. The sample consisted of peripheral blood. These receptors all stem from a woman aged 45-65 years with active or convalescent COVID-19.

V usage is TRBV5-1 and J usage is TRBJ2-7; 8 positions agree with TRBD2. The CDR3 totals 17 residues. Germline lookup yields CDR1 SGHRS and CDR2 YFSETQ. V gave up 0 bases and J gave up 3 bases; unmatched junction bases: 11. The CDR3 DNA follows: TGCGCCAGCAGCTTGGCCACTCGCGGGGGGTGGGTCTACGAGCAGTACTTC. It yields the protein CASSLATRGGWVYEQYF.

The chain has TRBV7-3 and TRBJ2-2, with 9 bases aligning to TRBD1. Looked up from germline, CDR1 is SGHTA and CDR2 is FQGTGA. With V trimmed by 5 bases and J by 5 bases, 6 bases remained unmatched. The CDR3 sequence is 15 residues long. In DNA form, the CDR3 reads TGTGCCAGCAGCCCACCGACAGGGGGGACCGGGGAGCTGTTTTTT. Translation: CASSPPTGGTGELFF.